This T cell receptor (beta chain) emerged from a study of neoadjuvant anti-PD-1 for oral cavity cancer. The protocol was immunoSEQ multiplex PCR, while the TCRdb copy is restricted to in-frame clones and leaves out a portion. This table has around 14,000 clones, approximately 73% appearing once. As for time point: after neoadjuvant nivolumab, at surgical resection. The V gene's germline CDR1 is SGHDT and CDR2 YYEEEE. The V end was cut by 1 base, the J end by 9 bases, with 8 bases between. The CDR3 sequence is 12 residues long. This chain uses TRBV5-6 with TRBJ2-1, with D tentatively TRBD1 (6 bases). The starting material was PBMCs, obtained after nivolumab (anti-PD-1) treatment. This TCR was sampled from a person aged 40 to 85 with oral cavity squamous cell carcinoma. In DNA, the CDR3 is TGTGCCAGCAGCTTGACAGGGTTTGAGCAGTTCTTC. Protein product: CASSLTGFEQFF.